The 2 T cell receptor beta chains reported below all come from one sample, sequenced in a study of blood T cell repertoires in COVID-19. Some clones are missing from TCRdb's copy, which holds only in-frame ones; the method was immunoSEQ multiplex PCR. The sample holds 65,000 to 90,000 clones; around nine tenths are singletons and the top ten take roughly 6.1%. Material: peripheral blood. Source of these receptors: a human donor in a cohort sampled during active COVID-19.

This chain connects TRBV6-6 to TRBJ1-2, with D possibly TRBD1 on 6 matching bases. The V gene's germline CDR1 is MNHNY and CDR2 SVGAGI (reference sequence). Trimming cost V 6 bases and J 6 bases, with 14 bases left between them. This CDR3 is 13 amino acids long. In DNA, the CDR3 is TGTGCCAGCAGCCTACAGGGAGAGGATGGCTACACCTTC. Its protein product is CASSLQGEDGYTF.

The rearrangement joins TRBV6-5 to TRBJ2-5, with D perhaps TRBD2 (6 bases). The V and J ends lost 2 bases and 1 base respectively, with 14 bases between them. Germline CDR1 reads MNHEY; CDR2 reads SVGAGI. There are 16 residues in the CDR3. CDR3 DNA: TGTGCCAGCAGTTACCAGTTGGGGGGATCCCAAGAGACCCAGTACTTC. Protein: CASSYQLGGSQETQYF.